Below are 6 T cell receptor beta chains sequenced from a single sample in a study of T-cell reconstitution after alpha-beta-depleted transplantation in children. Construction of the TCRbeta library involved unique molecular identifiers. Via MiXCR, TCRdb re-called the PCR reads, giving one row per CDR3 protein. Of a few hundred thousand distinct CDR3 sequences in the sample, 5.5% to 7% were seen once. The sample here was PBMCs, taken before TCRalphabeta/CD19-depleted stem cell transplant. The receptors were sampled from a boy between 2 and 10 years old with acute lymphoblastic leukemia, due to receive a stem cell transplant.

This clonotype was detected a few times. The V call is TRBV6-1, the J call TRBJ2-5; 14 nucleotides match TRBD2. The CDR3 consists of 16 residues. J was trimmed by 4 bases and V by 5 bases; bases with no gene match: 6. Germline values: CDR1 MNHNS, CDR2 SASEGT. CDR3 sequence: CASSRTSGRWGETQYF. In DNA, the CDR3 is TGTGCCAGCAGTCGGACTAGCGGGAGGTGGGGAGAGACCCAGTACTTC.

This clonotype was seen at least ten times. CDR3 coding DNA: TGCGCCAGCAGTGAGGGACAGTCCGGGGAGCTGTTTTTT. Translating gives CASSEGQSGELFF. The V call is TRBV5-1, the J call TRBJ2-2, with 7 bases matching TRBD1. The CDR3 spans 13 residues. In germline, CDR1 is SGHRS, CDR2 YFSETQ. V dropped 5 bases and J dropped 6; count of bases not matched to a gene: 4.

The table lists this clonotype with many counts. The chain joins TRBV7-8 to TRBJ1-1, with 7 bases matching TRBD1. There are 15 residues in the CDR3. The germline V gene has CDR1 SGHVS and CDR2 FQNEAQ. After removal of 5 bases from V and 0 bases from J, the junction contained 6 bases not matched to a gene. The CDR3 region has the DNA TGTGCCAGCAGCCCGGGACAGAACATGAACACTGAAGCTTTCTTT. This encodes CASSPGQNMNTEAFF. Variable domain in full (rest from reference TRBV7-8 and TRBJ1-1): GAGVSQSPRYKVAKRGQDVALRCDPISGHVSLFWYQQALGQGPEFLTYFQNEAQLDKSGLPSDRFFAERPEGSVSTLKIQRTQQEDSAVYLCASSPGQNMNTEAFFGQGTRLTVV.

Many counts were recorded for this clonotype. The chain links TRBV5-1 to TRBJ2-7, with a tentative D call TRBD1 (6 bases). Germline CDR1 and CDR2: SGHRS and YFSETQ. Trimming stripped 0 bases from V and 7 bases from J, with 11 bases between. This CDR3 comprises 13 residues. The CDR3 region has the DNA TGCGCCAGCAGCTTGGGTGCAGGGGAAGAGCAGTACTTC. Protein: CASSLGAGEEQYF.

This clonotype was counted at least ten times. This CDR3 is CATDRGRGQPQHF. The CDR3 bases are TGTGCCACAGATCGAGGACGGGGTCAGCCCCAGCATTTT. V usage is TRBV28 and J usage is TRBJ1-5; D is ambiguous. CDR1 is MDHEN and CDR2 is SYDVKM in the germline V gene. The ends were cut back, 10 bases at V and 6 bases at J, with 16 bases in the middle. The CDR3 extends over 13 amino acids.

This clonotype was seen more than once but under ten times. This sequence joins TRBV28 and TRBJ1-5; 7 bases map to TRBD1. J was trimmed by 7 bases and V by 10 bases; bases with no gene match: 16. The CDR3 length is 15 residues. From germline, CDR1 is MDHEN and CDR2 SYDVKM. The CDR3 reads CATTDSASGGQPQHF. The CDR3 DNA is TGTGCCACCACTGATTCGGCCTCAGGGGGGCAGCCCCAGCATTTT.